The subject of this entry is one TCR beta chain. Its antigen is not known. These data are taken from a study of OX40 agonist ivuxolimab in advanced cancers. For the study at large: A male proportion of about 84% was recorded, with mean age about 60 years and range 23 to 79.

The data were produced by immunoSEQ multiplex PCR, yet TCRdb's version contains in-frame clones alone and is incomplete. The table has approximately 41,000 clones, nearly 90% seen once; the top ten hold less than 50%. Findings and caveats of the study: Part of the nonresponder group also had normalized T-cell clonal expansion that was low. Clonal expansion was seen in CD4+ and CD8+ blood T cells by week 6 at 0.1 to 3.0 mg/kg.

The CDR3 runs to 19 residues. The V gene end was trimmed by 0 bases and the J gene end by 8 bases; junction bases not matched to a gene: 16. Germline V gives CDR1 SNHLY, CDR2 FYNNEI. The chain carries TRBV2 and TRBJ1-4; 9 bases map to TRBD1. The specimen comprised CD4+ or CD8+ T cells sorted from blood, sampled in a trial of the OX40 agonist ivuxolimab. The sequence came from an adult with an advanced solid tumor such as melanoma, head and neck, liver or kidney cancer. The CDR3 DNA sequence: TGTGCCAGCAGTGAAGCGCCCGACACAGGGGGCGCCCCCAACGAAAAACTGTTTTTT. The encoded protein is CASSEAPDTGGAPNEKLFF.